The rows below give T cell receptor beta chains drawn from one sample of a study of blood T cell repertoires in COVID-19. The repertoire was sequenced with immunoSEQ multiplex PCR; TCRdb's copy has only in-frame clones and lacks some. The sample carries about 210,000 clones, 88% recorded once. Specimen: peripheral blood. The receptors originated from a man aged 65 to 85 with acute or convalescent COVID-19. Each CDR3 is given with its conserved first and last residue. The D gene is left open where the match is weak. Clone size is stated in some rows and not others, as once, few, many or a class when expanded.

length	V	D	J	size	DNA	CDR3
12	TRBV11-3	.	TRBJ2-1	.	TGTGCCAGCAGCCGTTCACGGAATGAGCAGTTCTTC	CASSRSRNEQFF
15	TRBV10-3	.	TRBJ2-2	.	TGTGCCATCAGTGAGTCGGCTAGCCCTGGCGGGGAGCTGTTTTTT	CAISESASPGGELFF
15	TRBV9	TRBD2	TRBJ2-3	.	TGTGCCAGCAGCGTAGCTCTAGCGGGAGATGATACGCAGTATTTT	CASSVALAGDDTQYF
14	TRBV5-8	TRBD1	TRBJ1-1	.	TGTGCCAGCAGCTGGGGACAGTTGAACACTGAAGCTTTCTTT	CASSWGQLNTEAFF
12	TRBV19	.	TRBJ2-1	.	TGTGCCAGTAGTATAGGAGCCAATGAGCAGTTCTTC	CASSIGANEQFF
16	TRBV3-1/TRBV3-2	TRBD1	TRBJ1-4	.	TGTGCCAGCAGCTCCAGGACAGGGGATTACTATGAAAAACTGTTTTTT	CASSSRTGDYYEKLFF
15	TRBV7-9	TRBD1	TRBJ2-5	.	TGTGCCAGCAGCCAAGGACAGGGGATTCTAGAGACCCAGTACTTC	CASSQGQGILETQYF
15	TRBV7-2	TRBD2	TRBJ2-1	.	TGTGCCAGCAGCTTAGACTTGGCGGGAGGGTATGAGCAGTTCTTC	CASSLDLAGGYEQFF
16	TRBV12-2	.	TRBJ1-4	.	TGTGCAAGTCGCTTATATTGGCCAGAAGATAATGAAAAACTGTTTTTT	CASRLYWPEDNEKLFF
17	TRBV20-1	TRBD1	TRBJ2-3	.	TGCAGTGCTAGTGGGGGGACAGGCTCTGCACTCACAGATACGCAGTATTTT	CSASGGTGSALTDTQYF
15	TRBV2	.	TRBJ1-2	.	TGTGCCAGCAGTTTTCAGAGGCTTACAGGCTATGGTTACACCTTC	CASSFQRLTGYGYTF
16	TRBV5-4	.	TRBJ1-3	.	TGTGCCAGCAGCTTAACGAGCGGGACGTTGGGAAACACCATATATTTT	CASSLTSGTLGNTIYF
14	TRBV7-2	.	TRBJ2-7	.	TGTGCCAGCAGCTCAGGACTTATAGGTTCCGAGCAGTACTTC	CASSSGLIGSEQYF
15	TRBV12-5	TRBD2	TRBJ2-3	.	TGTGCTAGTGGGCTAGCGGGAGGGGTGACAGATACGCAGTATTTT	CASGLAGGVTDTQYF
14	TRBV18	TRBD1	TRBJ2-7	.	TGTGCCAGCTCCGACAGGGCTGGGGCCTACGAGCAGTACTTC	CASSDRAGAYEQYF
15	TRBV2	.	TRBJ2-7	.	TGTGCCAGCAGCTTACTACCGACCGGCGCCTACGAGCAGTACTTC	CASSLLPTGAYEQYF
15	TRBV5-1	TRBD1	TRBJ2-3	.	TGCGCCAGCAGCTTGAGGACAGGGGGCGCAGATACGCAGTATTTT	CASSLRTGGADTQYF
14	TRBV5-4	TRBD1	TRBJ1-2	.	TGTGCCAGCTCTCGGACAGGGGAAATCTATGGCTACACCTTC	CASSRTGEIYGYTF
16	TRBV5-1	TRBD2	TRBJ2-3	.	TGCGCCAGCAGCACACCGGGACTAGCGGGAGCAGATACGCAGTATTTT	CASSTPGLAGADTQYF
14	TRBV5-6	.	TRBJ1-5	.	TGTGCCAGCAGCTTGGGGCCTAGCAATCAGCCCCAGCATTTT	CASSLGPSNQPQHF
15	TRBV7-3	.	TRBJ2-7	.	TGTGCCAGCAGCTTACAAGGTAGCGGCCACTACGAGCAGTACTTC	CASSLQGSGHYEQYF
14	TRBV7-9	TRBD1	TRBJ2-7	.	TGTGCCAGCCAAAGATCAGGGGGCTCCTACGAGCAGTACTTC	CASQRSGGSYEQYF
16	TRBV7-2	TRBD2	TRBJ2-2	once	TGTGCCAGCAGCCGCAGCGGGACTTTGAACACCGGGGAGCTGTTTTTT	CASSRSGTLNTGELFF
13	TRBV2	.	TRBJ1-1	.	TGTGCCAGCATAAGGGAGATGGGCACTGAAGCTTTCTTT	CASIREMGTEAFF
13	TRBV28	.	TRBJ1-4	.	TGTGCCACCCACACAACAACTAATGAAAAACTGTTTTTT	CATHTTTNEKLFF
15	TRBV7-8	.	TRBJ2-7	few	TGTGCCAGCAGTTCCCTGGCCGGAGCGTCCCACGAGCAGTACTTC	CASSSLAGASHEQYF
13	TRBV5-5	.	TRBJ2-2	.	TGTGCCAGCAGCTTAAGGGGAGGCGGGGAGCTGTTTTTT	CASSLRGGGELFF
11	TRBV29-1	.	TRBJ2-3	.	TGCAGCGTTGTTTCGGGGGATACGCAGTATTTT	CSVVSGDTQYF
18	TRBV9	TRBD2	TRBJ2-2	once	TGTGCCAGCAGCGGAGGTAGGCTAGCGGGGACGAACACCGGGGAGCTGTTTTTT	CASSGGRLAGTNTGELFF
14	TRBV4-2	.	TRBJ1-1	.	TGTGCCAGCAGCCAAGATAGGGGCTACACTGAAGCTTTCTTT	CASSQDRGYTEAFF
13	TRBV5-1	TRBD1	TRBJ2-5	.	TGCGCCAGCAGCATGGGGACAGAAGAGACCCAGTACTTC	CASSMGTEETQYF
14	TRBV5-4	.	TRBJ1-1	.	TGTGCCAGCAGCTTCACAGGGTTGAACACTGAAGCTTTCTTT	CASSFTGLNTEAFF
14	TRBV3-1/TRBV3-2	.	TRBJ2-1	.	TGTGCCAGCAGCCAGGCGGGCGGTTACAATGAGCAGTTCTTC	CASSQAGGYNEQFF
14	TRBV5-1	.	TRBJ2-7	.	TGCGCCAGCAGCTTGGAGCTAGCGAACTACGAGCAGTACTTC	CASSLELANYEQYF
15	TRBV7-9	.	TRBJ1-1	once	TGTGCCAGCAGCTTACAATCACAGTTGAACACTGAAGCTTTCTTT	CASSLQSQLNTEAFF
13	TRBV5-5	.	TRBJ2-2	.	TGTGCCAGCAGCAAACAGCTAACCGGGGAGCTGTTTTTT	CASSKQLTGELFF
13	TRBV18	.	TRBJ1-5	.	TGTGCCAGCTCCCCGGGGGGTAATCAGCCCCAGCATTTT	CASSPGGNQPQHF
14	TRBV5-1	TRBD2	TRBJ2-7	once	TGCGCCAGCCACGGGACTAGCGGGACCCACGAGCAGTACTTC	CASHGTSGTHEQYF
12	TRBV29-1	.	TRBJ2-7	.	TGCAGCGTTGAGGGGGGTCGATACGAGCAGTACTTC	CSVEGGRYEQYF
16	TRBV28	TRBD2	TRBJ2-1	.	TGTGCCAGCAGTTCTTGGGGTAGCGGGAGAACCAATGAGCAGTTCTTC	CASSSWGSGRTNEQFF
17	TRBV5-1	TRBD2	TRBJ2-1	few	TGCGCCAGCAGCTATACGGGACTAGCGGGAGTCTACAATGAGCAGTTCTTC	CASSYTGLAGVYNEQFF
14	TRBV23-1	TRBD2	TRBJ2-5	.	TGCGCCAGCAGTCAAGCGGGAGGCCAAGAGACCCAGTACTTC	CASSQAGGQETQYF
12	TRBV7-2	TRBD1	TRBJ2-2	.	TGTGCCAGCAGCAGGGGGCCCGGGGAGCTGTTTTTT	CASSRGPGELFF
13	TRBV6-5	TRBD1	TRBJ1-2	.	TGTGCCAGCAGACCGGGACAGAACTATGGCTACACCTTC	CASRPGQNYGYTF
14	TRBV7-2	.	TRBJ1-5	.	TGTGCCAGCAGCTTAGGAAGGGGGAATCAGCCCCAGCATTTT	CASSLGRGNQPQHF
13	TRBV6-5	TRBD2	TRBJ2-1	.	TGTGCCAGCAGTTTATTAGAGGGAGGGGAGCAGTTCTTC	CASSLLEGGEQFF
16	TRBV15	.	TRBJ2-1	.	TGTGCCACCAGCACTCCAGAGCGGGCAGACCCCTTTGAGCAGTTCTTC	CATSTPERADPFEQFF
16	TRBV7-8	.	TRBJ1-4	.	TGTGCCAGCAGCCCACGTCAAAGAGCAACTAATGAAAAACTGTTTTTT	CASSPRQRATNEKLFF
14	TRBV18	.	TRBJ2-2	.	TGTGCCAGCTCACCCGGGGGAGGCGCCGGGGAGCTGTTTTTT	CASSPGGGAGELFF
14	TRBV24-1	TRBD1	TRBJ2-1	once	TGTGCCACCAGTGATCGGACAGGATACAATGAGCAGTTCTTC	CATSDRTGYNEQFF
13	TRBV28	TRBD1	TRBJ1-5	.	TGTGCCAGCAGAGTGACAGGGCCCCAGCCCCAGCATTTT	CASRVTGPQPQHF
13	TRBV6-5	.	TRBJ1-2	.	TGTGCCAGCGCTAGCCACAAATACTATGGCTACACCTTC	CASASHKYYGYTF
14	TRBV6-5	TRBD1	TRBJ1-5	.	TGTGCCAGCAAGCGACAGGGCCACAATCAGCCCCAGCATTTT	CASKRQGHNQPQHF
13	TRBV28	.	TRBJ2-4	.	TGTGCCAGCAGCGGGGTAATGAAAAACATTCAGTACTTC	CASSGVMKNIQYF
12	TRBV5-1	.	TRBJ2-1	.	TGCGCCAGCAGCCCCGGGTGGCTCGAGCAGTTCTTC	CASSPGWLEQFF
14	TRBV6-6	.	TRBJ2-5	.	TGTGCCAGCAGTTACACCGGGACACTTGAGACCCAGTACTTC	CASSYTGTLETQYF
13	TRBV6-5	.	TRBJ1-5	.	TGTGCCAGCTCCTTCAGTAGCAATCAGCCCCAGCATTTT	CASSFSSNQPQHF
18	TRBV25-1	.	TRBJ1-2	.	TGTGCCAGCAGTGAATCAGTGCCGGTTGGGGACACCAACTATGGCTACACCTTC	CASSESVPVGDTNYGYTF
17	TRBV4-1	TRBD1	TRBJ2-1	.	TGCGCCAGCAGCCCCCATATAGGACAGGGGTTCTACAATGAGCAGTTCTTC	CASSPHIGQGFYNEQFF
18	TRBV5-1	TRBD1	TRBJ2-7	.	TGCGCCAGCAGCTTGAAGCCAAGCGGACAGGGCCTTGGGTACGAGCAGTACTTC	CASSLKPSGQGLGYEQYF